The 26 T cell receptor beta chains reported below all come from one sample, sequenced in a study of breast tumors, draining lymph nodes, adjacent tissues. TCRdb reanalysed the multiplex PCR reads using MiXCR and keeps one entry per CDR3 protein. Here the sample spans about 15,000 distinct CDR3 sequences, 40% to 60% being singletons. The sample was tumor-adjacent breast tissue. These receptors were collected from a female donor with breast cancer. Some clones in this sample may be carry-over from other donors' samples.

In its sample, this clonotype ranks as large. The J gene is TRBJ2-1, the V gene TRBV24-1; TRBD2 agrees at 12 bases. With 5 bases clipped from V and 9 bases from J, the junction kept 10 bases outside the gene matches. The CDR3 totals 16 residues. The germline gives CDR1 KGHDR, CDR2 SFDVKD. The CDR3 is CATSGGLAGGPAEQFF. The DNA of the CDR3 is TGTGCCACCAGTGGAGGCCTAGCGGGAGGGCCTGCTGAGCAGTTCTTC.

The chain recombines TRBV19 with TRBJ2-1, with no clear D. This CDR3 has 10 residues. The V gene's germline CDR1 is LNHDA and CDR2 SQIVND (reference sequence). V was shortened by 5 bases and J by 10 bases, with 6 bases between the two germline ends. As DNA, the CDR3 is TGTGCCAGTAGTGGGGAAGAGCAGTTCTTC. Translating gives CASSGEEQFF.

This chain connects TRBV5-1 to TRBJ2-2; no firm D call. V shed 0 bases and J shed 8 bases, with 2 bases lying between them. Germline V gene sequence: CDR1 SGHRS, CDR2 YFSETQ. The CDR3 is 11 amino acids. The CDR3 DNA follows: TGCGCCAGCAGCTTGGATGGGGAGCTGTTTTTT. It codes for CASSLDGELFF.

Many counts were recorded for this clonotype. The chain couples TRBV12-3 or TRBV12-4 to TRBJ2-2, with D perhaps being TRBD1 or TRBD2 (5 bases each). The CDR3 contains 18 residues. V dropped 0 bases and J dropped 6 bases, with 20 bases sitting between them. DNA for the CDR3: TGTGCCAGCAGTTTAGCGGGACCGACCTACGCACACCCCGGGGAGCTGTTTTTT. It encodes CASSLAGPTYAHPGELFF.

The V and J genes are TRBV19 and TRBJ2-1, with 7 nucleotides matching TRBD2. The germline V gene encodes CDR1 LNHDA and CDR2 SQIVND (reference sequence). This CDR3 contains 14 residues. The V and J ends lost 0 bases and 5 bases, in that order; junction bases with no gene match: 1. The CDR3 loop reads CASSIDLADNEQFF. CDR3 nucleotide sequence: TGTGCCAGTAGTATAGATCTAGCGGACAATGAGCAGTTCTTC.

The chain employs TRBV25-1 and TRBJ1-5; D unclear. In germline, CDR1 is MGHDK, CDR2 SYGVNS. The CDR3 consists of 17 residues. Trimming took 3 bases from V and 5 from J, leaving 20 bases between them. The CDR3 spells CASSEDTCRTSHQPQHF. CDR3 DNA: TGTGCCAGCAGTGAGGATACGTGTAGGACCAGCCATCAGCCCCAGCATTTT.

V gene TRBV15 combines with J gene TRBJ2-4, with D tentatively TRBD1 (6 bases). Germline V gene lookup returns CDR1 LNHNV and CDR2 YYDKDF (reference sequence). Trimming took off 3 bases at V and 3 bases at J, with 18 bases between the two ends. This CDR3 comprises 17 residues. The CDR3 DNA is TGTGCCACCAGCAGCCAAACAGGGTGGATAGGCAAAAACATTCAGTACTTC. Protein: CATSSQTGWIGKNIQYF.

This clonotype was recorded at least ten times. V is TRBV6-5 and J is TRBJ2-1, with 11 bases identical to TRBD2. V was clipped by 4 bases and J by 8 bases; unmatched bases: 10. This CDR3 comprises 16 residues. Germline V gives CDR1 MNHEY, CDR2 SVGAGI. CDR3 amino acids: CASSSVAGGPRDEQFF. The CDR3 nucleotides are TGTGCCAGCAGTTCTGTAGCGGGAGGGCCCCGGGATGAGCAGTTCTTC.

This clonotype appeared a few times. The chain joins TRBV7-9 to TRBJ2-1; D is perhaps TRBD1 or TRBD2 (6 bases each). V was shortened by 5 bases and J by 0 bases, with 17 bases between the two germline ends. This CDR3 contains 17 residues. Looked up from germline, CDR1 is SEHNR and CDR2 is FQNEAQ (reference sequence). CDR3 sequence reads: CASSQSSGALSYNEQFF. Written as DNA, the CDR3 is TGTGCCAGCAGCCAAAGTTCGGGGGCCCTCTCCTACAATGAGCAGTTCTTC.

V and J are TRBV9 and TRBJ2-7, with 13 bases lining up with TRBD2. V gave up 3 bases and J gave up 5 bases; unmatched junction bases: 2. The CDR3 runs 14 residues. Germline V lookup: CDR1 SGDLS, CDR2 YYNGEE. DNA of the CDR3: TGTGCCAGCAGCGGTGGGACTAGCGGGAACGAGCAGTACTTC. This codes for CASSGGTSGNEQYF.

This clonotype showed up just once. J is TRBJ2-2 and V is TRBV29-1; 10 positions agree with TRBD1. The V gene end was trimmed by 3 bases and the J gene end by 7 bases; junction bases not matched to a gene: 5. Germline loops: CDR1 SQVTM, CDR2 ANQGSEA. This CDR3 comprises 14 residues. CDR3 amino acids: CSVEGQGFDGELFF. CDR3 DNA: TGCAGCGTTGAGGGACAGGGGTTTGACGGGGAGCTGTTTTTT.

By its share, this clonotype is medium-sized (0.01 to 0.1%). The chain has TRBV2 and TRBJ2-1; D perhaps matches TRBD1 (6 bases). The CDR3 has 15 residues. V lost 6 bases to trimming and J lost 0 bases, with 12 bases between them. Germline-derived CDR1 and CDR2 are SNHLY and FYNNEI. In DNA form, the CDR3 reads TGTGCCAGCAGAGGACAGTCATCCTCCTACAATGAGCAGTTCTTC. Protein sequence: CASRGQSSSYNEQFF.

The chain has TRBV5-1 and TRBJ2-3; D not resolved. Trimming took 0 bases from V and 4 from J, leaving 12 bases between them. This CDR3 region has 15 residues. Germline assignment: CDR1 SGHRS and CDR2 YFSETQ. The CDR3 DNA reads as TGCGCCAGCAGCTTGGCACCAGCCACACCAGATACGCAGTATTTT. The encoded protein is CASSLAPATPDTQYF.

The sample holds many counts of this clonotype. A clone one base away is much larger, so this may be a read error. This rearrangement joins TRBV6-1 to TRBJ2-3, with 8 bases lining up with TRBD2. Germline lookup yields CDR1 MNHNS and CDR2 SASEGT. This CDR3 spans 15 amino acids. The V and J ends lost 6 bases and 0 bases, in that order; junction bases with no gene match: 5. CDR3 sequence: CASRRGGTSTDTQYF. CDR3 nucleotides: TGTGCCAGCAGACGGGGGGGGACTAGCACAGATACGCAGTATTTT.

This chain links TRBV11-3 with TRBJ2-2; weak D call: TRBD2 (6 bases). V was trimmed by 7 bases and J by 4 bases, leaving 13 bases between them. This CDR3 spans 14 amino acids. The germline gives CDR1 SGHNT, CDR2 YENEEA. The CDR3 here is CASTYLGGTGELFF. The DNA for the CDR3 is TGTGCCAGCACGTATCTGGGGGGCACCGGGGAGCTGTTTTTT.

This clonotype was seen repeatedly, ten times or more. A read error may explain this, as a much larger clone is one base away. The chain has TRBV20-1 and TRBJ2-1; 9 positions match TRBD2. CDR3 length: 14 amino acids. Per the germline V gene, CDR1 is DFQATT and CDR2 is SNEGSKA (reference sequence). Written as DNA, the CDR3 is TGCAGTGCCCTTAGCGGGAGCAAATACACTGAGCAGTTCTTC. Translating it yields CSALSGSKYTEQFF.

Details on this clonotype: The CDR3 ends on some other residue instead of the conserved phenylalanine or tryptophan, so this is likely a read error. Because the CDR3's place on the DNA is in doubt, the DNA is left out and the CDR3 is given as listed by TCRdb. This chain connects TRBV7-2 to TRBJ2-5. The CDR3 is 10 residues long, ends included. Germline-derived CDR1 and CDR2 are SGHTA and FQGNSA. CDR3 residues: CASSLEFLGS.

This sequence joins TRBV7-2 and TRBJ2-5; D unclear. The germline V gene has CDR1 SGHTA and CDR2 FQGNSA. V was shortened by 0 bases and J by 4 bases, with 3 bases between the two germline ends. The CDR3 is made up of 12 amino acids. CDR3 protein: CASSLATETQYF. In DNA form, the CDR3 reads TGTGCCAGCAGCTTAGCGACAGAGACCCAGTACTTC. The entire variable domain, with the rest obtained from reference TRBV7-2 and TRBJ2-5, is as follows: GAGVSQSPSNKVTEKGKDVELRCDPISGHTALYWYRQSLGQGLEFLIYFQGNSAPDKSGLPSDRFSAERTGGSVSTLTIQRTQQEDSAVYLCASSLATETQYFGPGTRLLVL.

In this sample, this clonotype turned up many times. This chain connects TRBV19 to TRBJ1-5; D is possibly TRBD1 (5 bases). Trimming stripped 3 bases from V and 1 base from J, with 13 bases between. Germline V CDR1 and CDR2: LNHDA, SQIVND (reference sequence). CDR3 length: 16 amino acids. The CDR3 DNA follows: TGTGCCAGTAGTATCTACACAGCAGGGAGCAATCAGCCCCAGCATTTT. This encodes CASSIYTAGSNQPQHF.

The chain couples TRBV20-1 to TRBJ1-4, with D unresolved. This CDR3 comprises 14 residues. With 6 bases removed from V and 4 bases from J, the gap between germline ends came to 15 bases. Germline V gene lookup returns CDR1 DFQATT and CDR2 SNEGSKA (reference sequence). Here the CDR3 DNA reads TGCAGTGCCCAATCGGCAGGTCGTAATGAAAAACTGTTTTTT. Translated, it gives CSAQSAGRNEKLFF.

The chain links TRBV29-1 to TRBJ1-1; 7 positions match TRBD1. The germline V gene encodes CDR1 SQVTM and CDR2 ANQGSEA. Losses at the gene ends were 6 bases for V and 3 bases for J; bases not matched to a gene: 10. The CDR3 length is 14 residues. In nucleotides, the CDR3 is TGCAGCGTACCCAGACAGGGTTGGGACACTGAAGCTTTCTTT. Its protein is CSVPRQGWDTEAFF.

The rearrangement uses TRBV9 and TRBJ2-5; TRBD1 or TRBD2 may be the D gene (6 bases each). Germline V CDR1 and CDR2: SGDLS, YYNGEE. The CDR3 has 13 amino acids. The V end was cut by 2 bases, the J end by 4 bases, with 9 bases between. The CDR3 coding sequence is TGTGCCAGCAGCGTGGGGGGCCTAGAGACCCAGTACTTC. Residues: CASSVGGLETQYF.

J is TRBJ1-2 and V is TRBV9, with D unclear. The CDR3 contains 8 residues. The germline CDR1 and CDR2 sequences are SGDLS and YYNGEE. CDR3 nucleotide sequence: TGTGACAGTAGGCGCTACACCTTC. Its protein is CDSRRYTF.

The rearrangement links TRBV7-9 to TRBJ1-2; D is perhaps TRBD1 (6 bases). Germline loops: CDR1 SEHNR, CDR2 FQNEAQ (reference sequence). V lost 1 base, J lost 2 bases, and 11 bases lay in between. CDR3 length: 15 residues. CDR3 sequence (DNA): TGTGCCAGCAGCTTAGGGGGGCCGTTGAACTATGGCTACACCTTC. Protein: CASSLGGPLNYGYTF.

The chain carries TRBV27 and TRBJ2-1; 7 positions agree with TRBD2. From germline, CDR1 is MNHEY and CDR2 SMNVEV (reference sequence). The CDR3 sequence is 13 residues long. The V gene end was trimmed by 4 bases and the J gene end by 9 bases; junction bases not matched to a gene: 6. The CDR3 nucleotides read TGTGCCAGCAGTTACGGGACTAACGCTGAGCAGTTCTTC. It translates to CASSYGTNAEQFF.

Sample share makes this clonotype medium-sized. CDR3: CASSYWGQGKETQYF. For the CDR3, the DNA is TGTGCCAGCAGCTATTGGGGCCAGGGTAAAGAGACCCAGTACTTC. J is TRBJ2-5 and V is TRBV5-6; D possibly corresponds to TRBD1 (5 bases). V was clipped by 3 bases and J by 3 bases, with 15 bases between them. The CDR3 consists of 15 residues. Germline-derived CDR1 and CDR2 are SGHDT and YYEEEE.